This entry lists 17 T cell receptor beta chains sequenced from one sample in a study of cytomegalovirus exposure and HLA in healthy donors. PCR was performed using 60 Vbeta and 13 Jbeta primers. The repertoire was sequenced with immunoSEQ multiplex PCR; TCRdb's copy has only in-frame clones and lacks some. The repertoire holds over 200,000 clones, with 55% to 75% as singletons. The sample consisted of PBMCs. These receptors were obtained from a man aged 35 to 55 in good health and CMV-seropositive.

The CDR3 bases are TGTGCCAGCAGTTTATGGGGCACTAATGAAAAACTGTTTTTT. Amino acid sequence: CASSLWGTNEKLFF. This chain links TRBV27 with TRBJ1-4; weak D call: TRBD1 (5 bases). This CDR3 region has 14 residues. The V end lost 1 base, the J end lost 2 bases, and 5 bases lay between the germline ends. Germline values: CDR1 MNHEY, CDR2 SMNVEV (reference sequence).

This chain uses TRBV28 with TRBJ1-4; no clear D gene. CDR1 and CDR2 (germline): MDHEN, SYDVKM. V dropped 11 bases and J dropped 9 bases, with 16 bases sitting between them. CDR3 length equals 12 residues. The CDR3 nucleotides are TGTGCCGCCGGGGTAGGCGGTCAAAAACTGTTTTTT. It specifies CAAGVGGQKLFF. Full variable domain (outside the CDR3, taken from reference TRBV28 and TRBJ1-4): DVKVTQSSRYLVKRTGEKVFLECVQDMDHENMFWYRQDPGLGLRLIYFSYDVKMKEKGDIPEGYSVSREKKERFSLILESASTNQTSMYLCAAGVGGQKLFFGSGTQLSVL.

The chain carries TRBV12-5 and TRBJ1-2, with TRBD1 matching 9 bases. Germline trimming cut 5 bases from V and 6 bases from J; bases unmatched to any gene: 19. This CDR3 has 18 amino acids. Germline-derived CDR1 and CDR2 are LGHNT and FRNRAP. CDR3 nucleotides: TGTGCTAGTGGTCTCTCGAACATTCTTCCGGGACAGGGCGATGGCTACACCTTC. Encoded protein: CASGLSNILPGQGDGYTF.

The chain recombines TRBV7-2 with TRBJ1-3; D is ambiguous. In germline, CDR1 is SGHTA, CDR2 FQGNSA. Trimming pared 3 bases from V and 0 bases from J, leaving 12 bases between. The length of the CDR3 is 16 residues. This CDR3 is CASSFGQRPSGNTIYF. The DNA of the CDR3 is TGTGCCAGCAGCTTCGGTCAGAGGCCCTCTGGAAACACCATATATTTT.

The chain uses TRBV7-8 and TRBJ2-7; 8 bases agree with TRBD1. The CDR3 covers 17 residues. V gave up 1 base and J gave up 6 bases; unmatched junction bases: 14. Looked up from germline, CDR1 is SGHVS and CDR2 is FQNEAQ. In DNA, the CDR3 is TGTGCCAGCAGCTTAGAGTTCCCGGGACAGGTGGCTCTCGAGCAGTACTTC. Its translation is CASSLEFPGQVALEQYF.

The V gene is TRBV6-6, the J gene TRBJ2-5; TRBD1 agrees at 11 bases. V was clipped by 6 bases and J by 5 bases; unmatched bases: 8. The CDR3 sequence is 15 residues long. Germline V gives CDR1 MNHNY, CDR2 SVGAGI (reference sequence). DNA for the CDR3: TGTGCCAGCAGGCCCGGGACAGGGGGACGGGAGACCCAGTACTTC. Protein sequence: CASRPGTGGRETQYF.

The chain employs TRBV7-8 and TRBJ2-7; D gene uncertain. This CDR3 is 17 amino acids long. V lost 2 bases to trimming and J lost 3 bases, with 20 bases between them. Germline V CDR1 and CDR2: SGHVS, FQNEAQ. The CDR3 reads CASSLFPLESVLYEQYF. In DNA, the CDR3 is TGTGCCAGCAGCTTATTCCCTCTAGAGTCAGTTCTCTACGAGCAGTACTTC.

The chain is built from TRBV28 and TRBJ1-2; 7 bases align to TRBD1. This CDR3 spans 14 amino acids. V lost 1 base and J lost 4; bases outside the gene matches: 3. CDR1 and CDR2 (germline): MDHEN, SYDVKM. CDR3 in amino acids: CASSLYKGAYGYTF. The CDR3 DNA follows: TGTGCCAGCAGTTTATATAAGGGGGCCTATGGCTACACCTTC.

A single count supports this clone. In DNA form, the CDR3 reads TGTGCCAGTAGTATCCAGGTGGGACAGGGATTACCCTGCACCTTC. It yields the protein CASSIQVGQGLPCTF. The chain recombines TRBV19 with TRBJ1-2, with TRBD1 identical over 9 bases. There are 15 residues in the CDR3. V was clipped by 3 bases and J by 13 bases; unmatched bases: 15. Germline CDR1 is LNHDA and CDR2 is SQIVND (reference sequence).

This clone was observed a few times. This rearrangement joins TRBV7-9 to TRBJ1-3; D gene uncertain. The V gene lost 3 bases and the J gene lost 9 bases, with 12 bases spanning the gap. The CDR3 extends over 13 amino acids. Germline V CDR1 and CDR2: SEHNR, FQNEAQ (reference sequence). In DNA, the CDR3 is TGTGCCAGCAGCTTTGATCCTGGCGGCACCATATATTTT. Protein product: CASSFDPGGTIYF.

J is TRBJ2-7 and V is TRBV6-5, with 13 nucleotides matching TRBD2. This CDR3 spans 15 amino acids. Germline CDR1 is MNHEY and CDR2 is SVGAGI. The J segment lost 2 bases and the V segment lost 5 bases, leaving 3 bases of the junction unmatched. CDR3 bases: TGTGCCAGCAGTCCTACTAGCGGGGGGGCCTACGAGCAGTACTTC. It yields the protein CASSPTSGGAYEQYF.

This sequence joins TRBV9 and TRBJ2-1, with a possible D match to TRBD1 (5 bases). The V end lost 5 bases, the J end lost 4 bases, and 13 bases lay between the germline ends. Germline values: CDR1 SGDLS, CDR2 YYNGEE. The CDR3 extends over 14 amino acids. The CDR3 region is CASRGAGTYNEQFF. Here the CDR3 DNA reads TGTGCCAGCAGAGGGGCAGGTACATACAATGAGCAGTTCTTC.

The V gene is TRBV6-5, the J gene TRBJ1-1; D gene ambiguous. CDR3 length equals 13 residues. Germline V lookup: CDR1 MNHEY, CDR2 SVGAGI. V was cut by 2 bases and J by 5 bases, with 9 bases left in between. The CDR3 nucleotides are TGTGCCAGCAGTTACGTTCGGGAGACTGAAGCTTTCTTT. It encodes CASSYVRETEAFF.

This rearrangement joins TRBV28 to TRBJ1-5; possible D gene TRBD1, 6 bases. Trimming left V 6 bases short and J 8 bases short, with 17 bases between. From germline, CDR1 is MDHEN and CDR2 SYDVKM. This CDR3 region has 14 residues. This CDR3 is CASRQNRVVEPQHF. DNA of the CDR3: TGTGCCAGCAGACAAAACAGGGTTGTTGAGCCCCAGCATTTT.

The CDR3: CSARDRGREQYF. Written as DNA, the CDR3 is TGCAGCGCCCGGGACAGGGGGCGAGAGCAGTACTTC. This chain connects TRBV29-1 to TRBJ2-7; 12 bases are shared with TRBD1. Germline-derived CDR1 and CDR2 are SQVTM and ANQGSEA. Unmatched junction bases numbered 5, after V lost 7 bases and J lost 7 bases. The CDR3 sequence is 12 residues long.

The chain links TRBV7-9 to TRBJ1-5, with a tentative D call TRBD1 (5 bases). The ends were cut back, 4 bases at V and 4 bases at J, with 11 bases in the middle. Germline V gene lookup returns CDR1 SEHNR and CDR2 FQNEAQ (reference sequence). The CDR3 is 14 residues long. The CDR3 here is CASSSGGKNQPQHF. DNA of the CDR3: TGTGCCAGCAGCTCCGGGGGGAAGAATCAGCCCCAGCATTTT.

The chain combines TRBV5-6 with TRBJ2-7; 7 bases are a match to TRBD2. Trimming cost V 0 bases and J 7 bases; bases outside gene matches: 7. The germline gives CDR1 SGHDT, CDR2 YYEEEE. This CDR3 is 14 amino acids long. The CDR3 here is CASSLAGGYGEQYF. The DNA for the CDR3 is TGTGCCAGCAGCTTGGCCGGGGGGTATGGAGAGCAGTACTTC.